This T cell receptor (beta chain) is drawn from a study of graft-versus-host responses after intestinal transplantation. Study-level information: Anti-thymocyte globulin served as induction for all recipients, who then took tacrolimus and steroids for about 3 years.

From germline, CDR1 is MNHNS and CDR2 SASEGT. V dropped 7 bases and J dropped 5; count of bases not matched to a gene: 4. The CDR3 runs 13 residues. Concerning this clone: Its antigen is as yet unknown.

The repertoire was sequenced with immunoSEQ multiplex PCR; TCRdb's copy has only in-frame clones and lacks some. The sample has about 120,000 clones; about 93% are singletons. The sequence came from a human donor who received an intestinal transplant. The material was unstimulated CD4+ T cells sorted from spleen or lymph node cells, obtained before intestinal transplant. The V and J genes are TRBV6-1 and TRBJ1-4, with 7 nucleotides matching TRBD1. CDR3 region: CASMDRQNEKLFF. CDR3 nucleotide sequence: TGTGCCAGCATGGACAGGCAAAATGAAAAACTGTTTTTT.